Listed below are T cell receptor beta chains from one sample, sequenced in a study of T cell changes during pregnancy in multiple sclerosis. Measured with immunoSEQ multiplex PCR; TCRdb has only the in-frame clones, and not every one. Here the sample spans some 70,000 clones, over 80% being singletons. The sample was CD8+ T cells from peripheral blood mononuclear cells, taken in the third trimester of pregnancy. Receptor source: a female donor in good health, enrolled as a control in a pregnancy study. Both conserved end residues are part of each CDR3. Fields, in order: D gene, clone size, J gene, V gene, CDR3 protein, CDR3 DNA. D genes are given only for firm matches. Expanded clones are given a class, and other clones once, few, many or no size at all.

d_call: TRBD2
clone_size: -
j_call: TRBJ2-1
v_call: TRBV4-3
cdr3_aa: CASSHTSRAGGRAYNEQFF
cdr3_nt: TGCGCCAGCAGCCATACTAGTCGGGCGGGGGGGCGTGCCTACAATGAGCAGTTCTTC

d_call: -
clone_size: -
j_call: TRBJ1-1
v_call: TRBV5-1
cdr3_aa: CASSSSGTFMTEGMNTEAFF
cdr3_nt: TGCGCCAGCAGCTCATCCGGGACATTCATGACAGAGGGTATGAACACTGAAGCTTTCTTT

d_call: TRBD1
clone_size: once
j_call: TRBJ1-2
v_call: TRBV4-3
cdr3_aa: CASSHDTGTGNGYTF
cdr3_nt: TGCGCCAGCAGCCACGACACCGGGACAGGGAACGGCTACACCTTC

d_call: TRBD1
clone_size: -
j_call: TRBJ1-1
v_call: TRBV5-6
cdr3_aa: CASSLGGTVNTEAFF
cdr3_nt: TGTGCCAGCAGCTTGGGCGGGACAGTGAACACTGAAGCTTTCTTT

d_call: -
clone_size: -
j_call: TRBJ1-2
v_call: TRBV7-6
cdr3_aa: CASSLSAGVSYGYTF
cdr3_nt: TGTGCCAGCAGCTTATCCGCAGGGGTGAGCTATGGCTACACCTTC

d_call: -
clone_size: -
j_call: TRBJ2-1
v_call: TRBV13
cdr3_aa: CASSERGSPYLDEQFF
cdr3_nt: TGTGCCAGCAGCGAGAGGGGGTCCCCATACTTGGATGAGCAGTTCTTC

d_call: -
clone_size: once
j_call: TRBJ1-1
v_call: TRBV5-4
cdr3_aa: CASSLEQGGLMNTEAFF
cdr3_nt: TGTGCCAGCAGCTTGGAGCAAGGCGGACTAATGAACACTGAAGCTTTCTTT

d_call: -
clone_size: -
j_call: TRBJ2-3
v_call: TRBV6-1
cdr3_aa: CASSDLQVLDTQYF
cdr3_nt: TGTGCCAGCAGTGATTTACAGGTTCTAGATACGCAGTATTTT

d_call: -
clone_size: -
j_call: TRBJ2-2
v_call: TRBV29-1
cdr3_aa: CSVEVAGPHTGELFF
cdr3_nt: TGCAGCGTTGAAGTCGCGGGGCCTCACACCGGGGAGCTGTTTTTT

d_call: -
clone_size: -
j_call: TRBJ2-7
v_call: TRBV2
cdr3_aa: CASSEGTAYEQYF
cdr3_nt: TGTGCCAGCAGTGAAGGGACTGCCTACGAGCAGTACTTC

d_call: -
clone_size: -
j_call: TRBJ1-2
v_call: TRBV7-9
cdr3_aa: CASSFNREGYTF
cdr3_nt: TGTGCCAGCAGCTTTAACAGGGAAGGCTACACCTTC

d_call: -
clone_size: -
j_call: TRBJ1-1
v_call: TRBV5-1
cdr3_aa: CASSLAEGMDTEAFF
cdr3_nt: TGCGCCAGCAGCTTGGCGGAGGGGATGGACACTGAAGCTTTCTTT

d_call: -
clone_size: -
j_call: TRBJ1-5
v_call: TRBV25-1
cdr3_aa: CASSEGAGQPQHF
cdr3_nt: TGTGCCAGCAGTGAGGGGGCCGGGCAGCCCCAGCATTTT

d_call: -
clone_size: once
j_call: TRBJ2-1
v_call: TRBV10-3
cdr3_aa: CAISESAGTYNEQFF
cdr3_nt: TGTGCCATCAGTGAGTCCGCAGGGACCTACAATGAGCAGTTCTTC

d_call: TRBD2
clone_size: -
j_call: TRBJ2-3
v_call: TRBV25-1
cdr3_aa: CASSWTSLGTDTQYF
cdr3_nt: TGTGCCAGCAGTTGGACTAGCTTAGGAACAGATACGCAGTATTTT

d_call: -
clone_size: -
j_call: TRBJ2-1
v_call: TRBV9
cdr3_aa: CASSPGSLNEQFF
cdr3_nt: TGTGCCAGCAGCCCCGGGAGCCTCAATGAGCAGTTCTTC

d_call: -
clone_size: once
j_call: TRBJ2-7
v_call: TRBV5-1
cdr3_aa: CASSSETGDYEQYF
cdr3_nt: TGCGCCAGCAGCTCCGAGACAGGAGACTACGAGCAGTACTTC

d_call: -
clone_size: -
j_call: TRBJ2-7
v_call: TRBV25-1
cdr3_aa: CASSTGYEQYF
cdr3_nt: TGTGCCAGCAGTACAGGATACGAGCAGTACTTC

d_call: TRBD1
clone_size: -
j_call: TRBJ1-2
v_call: TRBV4-1
cdr3_aa: CASSRGQGLSNGYTF
cdr3_nt: TGCGCCAGCAGCCGAGGACAGGGGCTTTCCAATGGCTACACCTTC

d_call: -
clone_size: -
j_call: TRBJ1-1
v_call: TRBV19
cdr3_aa: CASSIDLSGTEAFF
cdr3_nt: TGTGCCAGTAGTATAGATCTATCGGGAACGGAAGCTTTCTTT

d_call: TRBD1
clone_size: -
j_call: TRBJ2-3
v_call: TRBV6-4
cdr3_aa: CASSQGETDTQYF
cdr3_nt: TGTGCCAGCAGTCAGGGGGAAACAGATACGCAGTATTTT

d_call: -
clone_size: -
j_call: TRBJ1-5
v_call: TRBV27
cdr3_aa: CASSGAGSNQPQHF
cdr3_nt: TGTGCCAGTTCCGGGGCGGGAAGCAATCAGCCCCAGCATTTT

d_call: -
clone_size: -
j_call: TRBJ2-5
v_call: TRBV11-2
cdr3_aa: CASSLTGYQETQYF
cdr3_nt: TGTGCCAGCAGCTTAACCGGGTACCAAGAGACCCAGTACTTC

d_call: TRBD1
clone_size: -
j_call: TRBJ1-2
v_call: TRBV19
cdr3_aa: CASSPGTGKGYTF
cdr3_nt: TGTGCCAGTAGCCCCGGGACAGGGAAAGGCTACACCTTC

d_call: TRBD2
clone_size: once
j_call: TRBJ2-2
v_call: TRBV27
cdr3_aa: CASSFASGGYRTGELFF
cdr3_nt: TGTGCCAGCAGTTTCGCTAGCGGGGGGTATAGGACCGGGGAGCTGTTTTTT

d_call: -
clone_size: -
j_call: TRBJ1-1
v_call: TRBV27
cdr3_aa: CASGIGWEAFF
cdr3_nt: TGTGCCAGCGGTATCGGTTGGGAAGCTTTCTTT

d_call: -
clone_size: -
j_call: TRBJ2-7
v_call: TRBV30
cdr3_aa: CAWSDGRGIYEQYF
cdr3_nt: TGTGCCTGGAGTGACGGCAGGGGTATTTACGAGCAGTACTTC

d_call: -
clone_size: -
j_call: TRBJ2-1
v_call: TRBV6-4
cdr3_aa: CASSDTGSYNEQFF
cdr3_nt: TGTGCCAGCAGTGATACAGGCTCCTACAATGAGCAGTTCTTC

d_call: -
clone_size: -
j_call: TRBJ1-1
v_call: TRBV30
cdr3_aa: CAWSVLVREGYTEAFF
cdr3_nt: TGTGCCTGGAGTGTACTTGTTAGGGAGGGGTACACTGAAGCTTTCTTT

d_call: -
clone_size: -
j_call: TRBJ1-1
v_call: TRBV5-1
cdr3_aa: CASSPYGLNTEAFF
cdr3_nt: TGCGCCAGCAGCCCCTATGGTTTGAACACTGAAGCTTTCTTT

d_call: TRBD2
clone_size: -
j_call: TRBJ2-1
v_call: TRBV4-2
cdr3_aa: CASSQVRLAGGPGNEQFF
cdr3_nt: TGTGCCAGCAGCCAAGTGCGGTTGGCGGGGGGGCCTGGCAATGAGCAGTTCTTC

d_call: TRBD2
clone_size: -
j_call: TRBJ2-7
v_call: TRBV30
cdr3_aa: CAWSSGNEQYF
cdr3_nt: TGTGCCTGGAGCAGCGGGAACGAGCAGTACTTC

d_call: -
clone_size: -
j_call: TRBJ1-1
v_call: TRBV13
cdr3_aa: CASSPRVGSEAFF
cdr3_nt: TGTGCCAGCAGCCCCCGAGTGGGCAGTGAAGCTTTCTTT

d_call: -
clone_size: once
j_call: TRBJ2-5
v_call: TRBV5-4
cdr3_aa: CASSLDGERETQYF
cdr3_nt: TGTGCCAGCAGCTTGGATGGGGAGCGGGAGACCCAGTACTTC

d_call: -
clone_size: -
j_call: TRBJ1-1
v_call: TRBV19
cdr3_aa: CASTHSSPNTEAFF
cdr3_nt: TGTGCCAGTACCCACAGCTCGCCGAACACTGAAGCTTTCTTT

d_call: -
clone_size: -
j_call: TRBJ2-2
v_call: TRBV7-9
cdr3_aa: CASSPGQATVELFF
cdr3_nt: TGTGCCAGCAGCCCGGGACAAGCCACCGTGGAGCTGTTTTTT

d_call: -
clone_size: -
j_call: TRBJ1-5
v_call: TRBV28
cdr3_aa: CATSGGSQNQPQHF
cdr3_nt: TGTGCCACCTCGGGGGGGAGCCAAAATCAGCCCCAGCATTTT

d_call: TRBD2
clone_size: -
j_call: TRBJ2-3
v_call: TRBV11-1
cdr3_aa: CASSWTSALGGDTQYF
cdr3_nt: TGTGCCAGCAGTTGGACTAGCGCCCTGGGGGGAGATACGCAGTATTTT

d_call: TRBD1
clone_size: -
j_call: TRBJ1-2
v_call: TRBV12-5
cdr3_aa: CASGLVPRQGGYGYTF
cdr3_nt: TGTGCTAGTGGTTTGGTCCCTAGACAGGGTGGCTATGGCTACACCTTC

d_call: -
clone_size: -
j_call: TRBJ2-7
v_call: TRBV7-9
cdr3_aa: CASSSDRYEQYF
cdr3_nt: TGTGCCAGCAGCTCCGACAGATACGAGCAGTACTTC

d_call: TRBD1
clone_size: -
j_call: TRBJ1-1
v_call: TRBV27
cdr3_aa: CASRGGQGEAFF
cdr3_nt: TGTGCCAGCAGGGGCGGACAGGGTGAAGCTTTCTTT

d_call: TRBD2
clone_size: -
j_call: TRBJ2-7
v_call: TRBV30
cdr3_aa: CAWSTSGGLYF
cdr3_nt: TGTGCCTGGAGTACTAGCGGGGGTTTGTACTTC

d_call: TRBD1
clone_size: -
j_call: TRBJ1-5
v_call: TRBV5-6
cdr3_aa: CASSLYRGTNQPQHF
cdr3_nt: TGTGCCAGCAGCTTGTACAGGGGTACCAATCAGCCCCAGCATTTT

d_call: TRBD2
clone_size: -
j_call: TRBJ2-5
v_call: TRBV4-3
cdr3_aa: CASSQGTSGGETQYF
cdr3_nt: TGCGCCAGCAGCCAAGGGACTAGCGGGGGTGAGACCCAGTACTTC

d_call: -
clone_size: -
j_call: TRBJ1-1
v_call: TRBV30
cdr3_aa: CAWIGHRNTEAFF
cdr3_nt: TGTGCCTGGATCGGACACAGGAACACTGAAGCTTTCTTT

d_call: -
clone_size: -
j_call: TRBJ2-1
v_call: TRBV13
cdr3_aa: CASSPKIGDNEQFF
cdr3_nt: TGTGCCAGCAGCCCTAAAATCGGGGACAATGAGCAGTTCTTC

d_call: -
clone_size: -
j_call: TRBJ2-1
v_call: TRBV11-2
cdr3_aa: CASSSRGYNEQFF
cdr3_nt: TGTGCCAGCAGCTCACGGGGTTACAATGAGCAGTTCTTC

d_call: -
clone_size: -
j_call: TRBJ1-1
v_call: TRBV2
cdr3_aa: CASGVGQGWHTEAFF
cdr3_nt: TGTGCCAGTGGAGTAGGGCAGGGGTGGCACACTGAAGCTTTCTTT

d_call: -
clone_size: once
j_call: TRBJ2-7
v_call: TRBV11-2
cdr3_aa: CASREDGDYEQYF
cdr3_nt: TGTGCCAGCAGGGAGGACGGGGACTACGAGCAGTACTTC

d_call: TRBD2
clone_size: -
j_call: TRBJ2-7
v_call: TRBV7-6
cdr3_aa: CASSFSDSGGSYEQYF
cdr3_nt: TGTGCCAGCAGCTTCTCGGATAGCGGGGGAAGCTACGAGCAGTACTTC

d_call: TRBD1
clone_size: -
j_call: TRBJ1-1
v_call: TRBV6-5
cdr3_aa: CASRYRDRVGTEAFF
cdr3_nt: TGTGCCAGCAGGTACCGGGACAGGGTGGGCACTGAAGCTTTCTTT

d_call: TRBD1
clone_size: -
j_call: TRBJ2-5
v_call: TRBV5-3
cdr3_aa: CARSFLQGGQETQYF
cdr3_nt: TGTGCCAGAAGCTTCCTACAGGGGGGCCAAGAGACCCAGTACTTC

d_call: -
clone_size: -
j_call: TRBJ1-3
v_call: TRBV30
cdr3_aa: CAWSGAAGDGNTIYF
cdr3_nt: TGTGCCTGGAGTGGGGCGGCCGGGGATGGAAACACCATATATTTT

d_call: -
clone_size: -
j_call: TRBJ1-2
v_call: TRBV5-6
cdr3_aa: CASSDGVYGYTF
cdr3_nt: TGTGCCAGCAGCGACGGGGTTTATGGCTACACCTTC

d_call: -
clone_size: -
j_call: TRBJ1-4
v_call: TRBV7-7
cdr3_aa: CASSLSAGGGEKLFF
cdr3_nt: TGTGCTAGCAGCTTATCCGCGGGGGGGGGTGAAAAACTGTTTTTT